This T cell receptor (beta chain) was observed in a study of molecular identifiers for immune sequencing clone quantification. V gave up 4 bases and J gave up 5 bases, with 16 bases separating them. CDR1 is SGHDT, CDR2 YYEEEE, per germline. The CDR3 is 16 amino acids. TCRdb analysed the PCR reads with MiXCR anew, one entry per CDR3 protein. The sample shows hundreds of thousands of distinct CDR3 sequences, around 25% of them seen only once. The CD8+CD4-CCR7+CD45RA+ phenotype defined the sorted naive CD8 T cells. This clonotype was counted at least ten times. The chain links TRBV5-6 to TRBJ1-6; TRBD1 is a possible D gene (5 bases). This receptor was identified in a human donor in good health. Some libraries in this study had Jurkat cell RNA spiked in. The sequencing sample was made of naive CD8+ T cells from blood, with Jurkat cell RNA spiked in. Subset of the sample: FACS-sorted CD8+CD4-CCR7+CD45RA+ naive T cells. The CDR3 DNA reads TGTGCCAGCAGCAAGCCAGGGTGGGCCGATAATTCACCCCTCCACTTT. Protein sequence: CASSKPGWADNSPLHF.